The rows below give T cell receptor beta chains drawn from one sample of a study of blood T cell repertoires in COVID-19. Sequencing used immunoSEQ multiplex PCR; TCRdb keeps in-frame clones, though not all of them. The sample has approximately 220,000 clones, 83% seen once; the top ten hold approximately 3.8%. The sample taken for sequencing was PBMCs or T cells enriched from blood (not recorded which). These receptors were obtained from a woman between 40 and 55 years old who had been exposed to COVID-19. The CDR3 runs from the conserved cysteine through the conserved F or W. The D gene is left open where the match is weak. Clone size is stated in some rows and not others, as once, few, many or a class when expanded.

clone_size d_call j_call v_call cdr3_aa cdr3_nt
- TRBD1 TRBJ2-1 TRBV7-2 CASSRVGGSSYNEQFF TGTGCCAGCAGCCGCGTAGGGGGCAGCTCCTACAATGAGCAGTTCTTC
- TRBD2 TRBJ2-3 TRBV10-3 CAIREARGAGVSTDTQYF TGTGCCATCAGGGAGGCCCGAGGGGCGGGAGTGAGCACAGATACGCAGTATTTT
few TRBD1 TRBJ1-4 TRBV5-6 CASSTQTGGLANEKLFF TGTGCCAGCAGCACACAGACAGGGGGCCTAGCTAATGAAAAACTGTTTTTT
- TRBD1 TRBJ2-7 TRBV3-1/TRBV3-2 CASSQGPAKDRSSYEQYF TGTGCCAGCAGCCAAGGTCCAGCTAAGGACAGGAGCTCCTACGAGCAGTACTTC
- - TRBJ1-2 TRBV3-1/TRBV3-2 CASSQDRGYGYTF TGTGCCAGCAGCCAAGATAGGGGGTATGGCTACACCTTC
- - TRBJ1-1 TRBV6-5 CASSYFRDGGTEAFF TGTGCCAGCAGTTACTTTAGGGACGGGGGCACTGAAGCTTTCTTT
- TRBD1 TRBJ1-5 TRBV6-5 CASSHDRADQPQHF TGTGCCAGCAGTCACGACAGGGCCGATCAGCCCCAGCATTTT
- TRBD1 TRBJ1-1 TRBV11-2 CASSPRQGNTEAFF TGTGCCAGCAGCCCAAGACAGGGGAACACTGAAGCTTTCTTT
- TRBD2 TRBJ2-3 TRBV7-6 CASSRGGTDTQYF TGTGCCAGCAGCCGGGGGGGAACAGATACGCAGTATTTT
- - TRBJ2-4 TRBV9 CASSEQGAGNIQYF TGTGCCAGCAGTGAACAGGGCGCCGGGAACATTCAGTACTTC
- - TRBJ1-1 TRBV5-1 CASRLGGQLHTEAFF TGCGCCAGCAGGTTAGGCGGGCAGCTTCACACTGAAGCTTTCTTT
- TRBD2 TRBJ2-7 TRBV27 CASKRTGGYEQYF TGTGCCAGCAAGAGAACGGGGGGCTACGAGCAGTACTTC
- - TRBJ2-1 TRBV28 CASSLFQGRGVYNEQFF TGTGCCAGCAGTTTATTCCAGGGGAGGGGGGTCTACAATGAGCAGTTCTTC
- - TRBJ2-7 TRBV14 CASSQDLGRYDEQYF TGTGCCAGCAGCCAAGATCTGGGGAGGTACGACGAGCAGTACTTC
- - TRBJ1-1 TRBV2 CASSVNPGLNTEAFF TGTGCCAGCAGCGTCAACCCAGGGCTGAACACTGAAGCTTTCTTT
- - TRBJ1-1 TRBV3-1/TRBV3-2 CASSQVAGENTEAFF TGTGCCAGCAGCCAAGTTGCAGGGGAGAACACTGAAGCTTTCTTT
once - TRBJ1-2 TRBV7-9 CASSLFDTNYGYTF TGTGCCAGCAGCTTGTTCGACACTAACTATGGCTACACCTTC
- TRBD1 TRBJ1-5 TRBV2 CASSGQGGHQPQHF TGTGCCAGCAGTGGGCAGGGGGGCCATCAGCCCCAGCATTTT
- - TRBJ1-4 TRBV19 CASSSYQEKLFF TGTGCCAGTAGTTCTTATCAGGAAAAACTGTTTTTT
- TRBD1 TRBJ2-2 TRBV5-6 CASSLGQGEIEELFF TGTGCCAGCAGCTTGGGACAGGGGGAGATAGAGGAGCTGTTTTTT
- - TRBJ2-3 TRBV9 CASSVIGTGSDTQYF TGTGCCAGCAGCGTGATCGGGACTGGTTCAGATACGCAGTATTTT
- - TRBJ1-2 TRBV6-5 CASSYQANYGYTF TGTGCCAGCAGTTACCAGGCTAACTATGGCTACACCTTC
- TRBD2 TRBJ2-7 TRBV9 CASSETPGRGAGEQYF TGTGCCAGCAGCGAAACTCCCGGGAGGGGGGCAGGGGAGCAGTACTTC
- - TRBJ1-2 TRBV7-9 CASSLVGQLNYGYTF TGTGCCAGCAGCTTAGTTGGGCAGTTGAACTATGGCTACACCTTC
- TRBD2 TRBJ2-7 TRBV10-3 CAIQASSGEYEQYF TGTGCCATACAGGCCTCTAGCGGGGAGTACGAGCAGTACTTC
- - TRBJ1-6 TRBV3-1/TRBV3-2 CASGAVLGSPLHF TGTGCCAGCGGGGCCGTCTTAGGTTCACCCCTCCACTTT
- - TRBJ1-5 TRBV5-8 CASSLVQTLAPQHF TGTGCCAGCAGCTTGGTCCAGACACTAGCGCCCCAGCATTTT
once - TRBJ2-7 TRBV11-2 CASSYTGIRSYEQYF TGTGCCAGCAGTTACACCGGGATCCGATCCTACGAGCAGTACTTC
- TRBD1 TRBJ1-2 TRBV7-2 CASSLSGDRVLYGYTF TGTGCCAGCAGCTTAAGTGGGGACAGGGTTCTTTATGGCTACACCTTC